The TCR beta chain described here comes from a study of T-cell reconstitution after alpha-beta-depleted transplantation in children. Germline V lookup: CDR1 LNHDA, CDR2 SQIVND (reference sequence). This CDR3 has 15 amino acids. The V gene end was trimmed by 5 bases and the J gene end by 2 bases; junction bases not matched to a gene: 3. This clonotype was found many times. The authors prepared the TCRbeta library with unique molecular identifiers. One entry per CDR3 protein results from TCRdb running MiXCR on the PCR reads. The table lists hundreds of thousands of distinct CDR3 sequences, about 9.5% of them singletons.

The J gene is TRBJ2-1, the V gene TRBV19; 10 bases are a match to TRBD2. The sequence was collected from a human donor who donated a stem cell graft to a child with acute lymphoblastic leukemia. Material: PBMCs from the stem cell graft donor, obtained from the stem cell graft. The CDR3 here is CASSGSGGAYNEQFF. DNA for the CDR3: TGTGCCAGTAGTGGGAGCGGGGGGGCCTACAATGAGCAGTTCTTC.